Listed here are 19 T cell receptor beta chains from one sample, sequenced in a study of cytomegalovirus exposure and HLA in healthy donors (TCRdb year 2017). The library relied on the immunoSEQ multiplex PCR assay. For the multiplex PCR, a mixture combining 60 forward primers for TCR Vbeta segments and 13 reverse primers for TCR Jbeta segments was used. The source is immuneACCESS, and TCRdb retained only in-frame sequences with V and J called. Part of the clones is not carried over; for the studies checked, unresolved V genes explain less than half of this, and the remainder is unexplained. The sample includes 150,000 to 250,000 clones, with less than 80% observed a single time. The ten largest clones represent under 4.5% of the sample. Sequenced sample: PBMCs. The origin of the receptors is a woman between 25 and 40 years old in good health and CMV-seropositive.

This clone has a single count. In nucleotides, the CDR3 is TGTGCCAGCAGCGCCGACCTGGGGCATTCGCAGTATTTT. Its translation is CASSADLGHSQYF. This sequence joins TRBV9 and TRBJ2-3, with D possibly being TRBD1 (5 bases). The CDR3 has 13 residues. Trimming pared 3 bases from V and 10 bases from J, leaving 15 bases between. The V gene's germline CDR1 is SGDLS and CDR2 YYNGEE.

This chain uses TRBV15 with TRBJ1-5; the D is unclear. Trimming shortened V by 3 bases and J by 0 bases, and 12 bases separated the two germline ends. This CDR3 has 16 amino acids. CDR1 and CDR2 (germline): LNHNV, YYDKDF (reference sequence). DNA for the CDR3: TGTGCCACCAGCAGCCACTATGAGTATAGCAATCAGCCCCAGCATTTT. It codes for CATSSHYEYSNQPQHF.

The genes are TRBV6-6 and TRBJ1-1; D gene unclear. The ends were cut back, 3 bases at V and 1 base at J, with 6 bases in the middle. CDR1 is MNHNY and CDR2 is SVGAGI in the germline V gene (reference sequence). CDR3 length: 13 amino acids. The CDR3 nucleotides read TGTGCCAGCAGTTATAGCGCGAACACTGAAGCTTTCTTT. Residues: CASSYSANTEAFF.

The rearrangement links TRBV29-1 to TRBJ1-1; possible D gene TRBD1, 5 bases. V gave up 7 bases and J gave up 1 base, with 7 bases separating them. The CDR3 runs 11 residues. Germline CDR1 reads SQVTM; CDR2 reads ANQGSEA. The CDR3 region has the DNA TGCAGCGCGCAGGGGAACACTGAAGCTTTCTTT. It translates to CSAQGNTEAFF.

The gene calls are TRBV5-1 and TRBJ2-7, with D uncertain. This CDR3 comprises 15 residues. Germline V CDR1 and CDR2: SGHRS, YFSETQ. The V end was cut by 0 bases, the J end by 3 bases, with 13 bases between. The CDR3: CASSLDSSLLYEQYF. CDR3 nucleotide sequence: TGCGCCAGCAGCTTGGACAGTTCACTCCTCTACGAGCAGTACTTC.

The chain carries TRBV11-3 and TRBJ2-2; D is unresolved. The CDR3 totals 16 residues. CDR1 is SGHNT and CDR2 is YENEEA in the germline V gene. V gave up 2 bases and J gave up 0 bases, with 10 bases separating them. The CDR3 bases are TGTGCCAGCAGCTTAACCCCTACGTCGAACACCGGGGAGCTGTTTTTT. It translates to CASSLTPTSNTGELFF.

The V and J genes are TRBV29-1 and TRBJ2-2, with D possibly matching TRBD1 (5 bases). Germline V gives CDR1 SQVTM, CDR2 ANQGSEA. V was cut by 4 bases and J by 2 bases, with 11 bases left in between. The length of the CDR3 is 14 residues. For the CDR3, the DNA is TGCAGCGTTGGGCAGGGCCGCAACACCGGGGAGCTGTTTTTT. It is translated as CSVGQGRNTGELFF.

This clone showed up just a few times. CDR3 in DNA: TGTGCCAGTCCAATTCCCTCCGGGGCCTACAATGAGCAGTTCTTC. Translation gives CASPIPSGAYNEQFF. The V gene is TRBV7-9, the J gene TRBJ2-1, with D perhaps TRBD2 (5 bases). Trimming cost V 9 bases and J 2 bases, with 17 bases left between them. Germline lookup yields CDR1 SEHNR and CDR2 FQNEAQ (reference sequence). The CDR3 contains 15 residues.

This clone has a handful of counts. CDR3: CASSNSWGERNSNQPQHF. The CDR3 DNA is TGTGCCAGCAGCAATTCTTGGGGGGAGAGAAATAGCAATCAGCCCCAGCATTTT. The gene calls are TRBV7-9 and TRBJ1-5; D perhaps matches TRBD1 (5 bases). There are 18 residues in the CDR3. In germline, CDR1 is SEHNR, CDR2 FQNEAQ (reference sequence). Trimming shortened V by 5 bases and J by 0 bases, and 20 bases separated the two germline ends.

DNA for the CDR3: TGTGCCAACCCGGGAAGAACTCCTAACTATGGCTACACCTTC. Its translation is CANPGRTPNYGYTF. The chain has TRBV2 and TRBJ1-2, with unresolved D. The germline gives CDR1 SNHLY, CDR2 FYNNEI. V gave up 10 bases and J gave up 0 bases, with 15 bases separating them. The CDR3 length is 14 residues.

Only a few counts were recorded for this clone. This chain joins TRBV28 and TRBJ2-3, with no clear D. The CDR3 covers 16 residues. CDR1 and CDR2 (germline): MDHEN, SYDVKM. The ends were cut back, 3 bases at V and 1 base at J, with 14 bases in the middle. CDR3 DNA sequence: TGTGCCAGCAGTTTTATGCGTTCGGGTGGCACAGATACGCAGTATTTT. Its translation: CASSFMRSGGTDTQYF.

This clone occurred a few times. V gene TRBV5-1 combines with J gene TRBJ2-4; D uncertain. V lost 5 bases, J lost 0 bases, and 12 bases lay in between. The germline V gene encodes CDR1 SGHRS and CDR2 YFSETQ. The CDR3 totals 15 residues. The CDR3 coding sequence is TGCGCCAGCAGTGTCCAACCACTAGCCAAAAACATTCAGTACTTC. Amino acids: CASSVQPLAKNIQYF.

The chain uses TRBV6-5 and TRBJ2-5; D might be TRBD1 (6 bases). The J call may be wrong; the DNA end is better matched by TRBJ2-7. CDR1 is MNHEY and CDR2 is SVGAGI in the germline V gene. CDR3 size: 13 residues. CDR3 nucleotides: TGTGCCAGCAGCTGGGACACCGGCTACGAGCAGTACTTC. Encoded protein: CASSWDTGYEQYF.

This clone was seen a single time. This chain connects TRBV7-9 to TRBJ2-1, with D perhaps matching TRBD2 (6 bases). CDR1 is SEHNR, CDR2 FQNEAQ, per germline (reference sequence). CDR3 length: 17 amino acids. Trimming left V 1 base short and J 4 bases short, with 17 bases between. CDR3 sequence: CASSLGVVEGSYNEQFF. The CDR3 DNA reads TGTGCCAGCAGCTTAGGAGTGGTGGAGGGTTCATACAATGAGCAGTTCTTC.

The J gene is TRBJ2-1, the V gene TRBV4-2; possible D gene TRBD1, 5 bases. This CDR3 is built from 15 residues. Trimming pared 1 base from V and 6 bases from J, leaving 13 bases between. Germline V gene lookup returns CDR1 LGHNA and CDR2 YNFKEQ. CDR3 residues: CASSQVGAAPNEQFF. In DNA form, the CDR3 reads TGTGCCAGCAGCCAAGTAGGGGCAGCCCCCAATGAGCAGTTCTTC.

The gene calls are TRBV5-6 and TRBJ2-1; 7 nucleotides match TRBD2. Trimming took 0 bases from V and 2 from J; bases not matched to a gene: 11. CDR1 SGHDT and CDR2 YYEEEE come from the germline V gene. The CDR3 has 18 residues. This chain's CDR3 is CASSLAGGGLVAYNEQFF. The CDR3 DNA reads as TGTGCCAGCAGCTTGGCCGGGGGTGGACTAGTCGCCTACAATGAGCAGTTCTTC.

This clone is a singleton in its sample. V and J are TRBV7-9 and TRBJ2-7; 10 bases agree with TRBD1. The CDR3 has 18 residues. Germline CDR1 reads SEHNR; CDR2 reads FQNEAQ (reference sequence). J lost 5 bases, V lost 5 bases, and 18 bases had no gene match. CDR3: CASSDSRSRTGGSNEQYF. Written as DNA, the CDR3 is TGTGCCAGCAGCGACTCGCGTTCACGGACAGGGGGTAGCAACGAGCAGTACTTC.

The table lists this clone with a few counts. The CDR3 sequence is CSFYRGTEAFF. For the CDR3, the DNA is TGCAGCTTCTACAGGGGGACTGAAGCTTTCTTT. The V gene is TRBV29-1, the J gene TRBJ1-1, with 8 nucleotides matching TRBD1. The CDR3 covers 11 residues. The V and J ends lost 8 bases and 5 bases, in that order; junction bases with no gene match: 4. CDR1 and CDR2 from the germline V gene are SQVTM and ANQGSEA.

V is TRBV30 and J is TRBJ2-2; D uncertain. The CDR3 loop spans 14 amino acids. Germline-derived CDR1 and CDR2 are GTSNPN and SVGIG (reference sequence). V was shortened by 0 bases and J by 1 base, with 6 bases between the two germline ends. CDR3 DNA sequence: TGTGCCTGGAGTGTTACTCTGAACACCGGGGAGCTGTTTTTT. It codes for CAWSVTLNTGELFF.